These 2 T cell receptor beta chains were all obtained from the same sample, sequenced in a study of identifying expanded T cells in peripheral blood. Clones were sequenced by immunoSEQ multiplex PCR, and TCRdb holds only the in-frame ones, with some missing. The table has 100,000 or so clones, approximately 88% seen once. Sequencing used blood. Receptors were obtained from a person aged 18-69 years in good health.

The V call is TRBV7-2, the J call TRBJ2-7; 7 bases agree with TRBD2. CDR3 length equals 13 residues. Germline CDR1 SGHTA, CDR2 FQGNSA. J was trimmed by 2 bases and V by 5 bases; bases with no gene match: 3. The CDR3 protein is CASSRDYTYEQYF. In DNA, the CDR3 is TGTGCCAGCAGCCGGGACTACACCTACGAGCAGTACTTC. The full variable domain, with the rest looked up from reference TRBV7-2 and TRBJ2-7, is GAGVSQSPSNKVTEKGKDVELRCDPISGHTALYWYRQSLGQGLEFLIYFQGNSAPDKSGLPSDRFSAERTGGSVSTLTIQRTQQEDSAVYLCASSRDYTYEQYFGPGTRLTVT.

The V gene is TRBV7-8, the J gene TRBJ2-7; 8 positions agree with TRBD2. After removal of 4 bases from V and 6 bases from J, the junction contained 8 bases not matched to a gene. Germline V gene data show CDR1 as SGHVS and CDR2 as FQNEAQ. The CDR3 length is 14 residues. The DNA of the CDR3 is TGTGCCAGCAGCTCTCTACCCCTAGCGGGCGAGCAGTACTTC. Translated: CASSSLPLAGEQYF.